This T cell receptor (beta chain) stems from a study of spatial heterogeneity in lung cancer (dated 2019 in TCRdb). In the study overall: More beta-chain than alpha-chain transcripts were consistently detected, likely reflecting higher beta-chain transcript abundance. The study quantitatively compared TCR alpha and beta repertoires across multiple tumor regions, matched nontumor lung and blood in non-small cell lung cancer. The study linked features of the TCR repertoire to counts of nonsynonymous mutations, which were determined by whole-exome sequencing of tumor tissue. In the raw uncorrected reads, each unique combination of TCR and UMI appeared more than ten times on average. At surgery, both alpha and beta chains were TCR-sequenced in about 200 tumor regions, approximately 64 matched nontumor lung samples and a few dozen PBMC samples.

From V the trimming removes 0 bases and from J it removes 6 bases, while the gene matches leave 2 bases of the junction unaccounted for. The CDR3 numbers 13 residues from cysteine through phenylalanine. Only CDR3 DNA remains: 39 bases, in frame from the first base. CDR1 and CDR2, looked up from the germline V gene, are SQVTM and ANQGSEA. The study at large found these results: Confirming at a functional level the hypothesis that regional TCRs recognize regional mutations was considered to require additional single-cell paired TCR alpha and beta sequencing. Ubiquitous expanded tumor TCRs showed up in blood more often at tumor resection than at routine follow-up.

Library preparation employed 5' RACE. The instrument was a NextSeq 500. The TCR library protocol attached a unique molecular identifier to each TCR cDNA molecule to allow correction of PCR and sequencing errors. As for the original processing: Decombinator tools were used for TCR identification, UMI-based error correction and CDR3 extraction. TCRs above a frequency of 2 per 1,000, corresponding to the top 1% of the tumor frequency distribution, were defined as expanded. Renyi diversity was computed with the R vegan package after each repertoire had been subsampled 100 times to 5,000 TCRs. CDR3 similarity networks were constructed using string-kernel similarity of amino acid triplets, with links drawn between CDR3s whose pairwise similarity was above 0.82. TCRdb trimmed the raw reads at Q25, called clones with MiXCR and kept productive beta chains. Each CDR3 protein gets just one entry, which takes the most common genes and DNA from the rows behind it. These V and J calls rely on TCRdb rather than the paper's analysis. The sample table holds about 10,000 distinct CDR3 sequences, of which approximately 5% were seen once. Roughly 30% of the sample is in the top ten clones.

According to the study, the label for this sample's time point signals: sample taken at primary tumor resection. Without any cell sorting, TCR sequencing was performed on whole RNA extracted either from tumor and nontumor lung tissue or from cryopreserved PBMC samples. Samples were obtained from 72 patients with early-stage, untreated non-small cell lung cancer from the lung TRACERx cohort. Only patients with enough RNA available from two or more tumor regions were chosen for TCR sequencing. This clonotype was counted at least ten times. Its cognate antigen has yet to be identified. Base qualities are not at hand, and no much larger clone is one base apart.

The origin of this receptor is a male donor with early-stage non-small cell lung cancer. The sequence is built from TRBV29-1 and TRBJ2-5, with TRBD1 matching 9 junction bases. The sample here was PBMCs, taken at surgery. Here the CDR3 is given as CSVEEGQGKTQYF. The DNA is TGCAGCGTTGAAGAGGGACAGGGAAAGACCCAGTACTTC.